These 5 T cell receptor beta chains were sequenced from one sample in a study of blood T cell repertoires in COVID-19. Assay used: immunoSEQ multiplex PCR; TCRdb lists only in-frame clones, some missing. This table holds under 200,000 clones, roughly 80% found once. Sequencing was carried out using PBMCs or T cells enriched from blood (not recorded which). The source of these receptors is a woman aged 55-69 years who had recovered from COVID-19.

This clone was detected only a few times. V is TRBV10-3 and J is TRBJ2-7; 9 nucleotides line up with TRBD1. This CDR3 has 14 residues. The ends lost 6 bases at V and 6 bases at J; junction bases unmatched: 9. Germline CDR1 and CDR2: ENHRY and SYGVKD. CDR3 residues: CAIRPGQGLSEQYF. CDR3 nucleotides: TGTGCCATCAGACCGGGACAGGGCCTATCCGAGCAGTACTTC.

The V and J genes are TRBV14 and TRBJ1-4; D gene ambiguous. The CDR3 totals 14 residues. V lost 1 base and J 6 bases, leaving 9 bases between the germline ends. CDR1 and CDR2 from the germline V gene are SGHDN and FVKESK. The CDR3 DNA is TGTGCCAGCAGCCAAGGTACGGTCGATGAAAAACTGTTTTTT. Its protein is CASSQGTVDEKLFF.

This sequence joins TRBV30 and TRBJ1-2, with D perhaps TRBD1 (5 bases). Germline CDR1 reads GTSNPN; CDR2 reads SVGIG (reference sequence). V was cut by 5 bases and J by 2 bases, with 12 bases left in between. This CDR3 spans 13 amino acids. In DNA, the CDR3 is TGTGCCTGGCTAAACAGGCACAACTATGGCTACACCTTC. Translating it yields CAWLNRHNYGYTF.

This sequence joins TRBV9 and TRBJ2-1; 12 bases are shared with TRBD2. The germline CDR1 and CDR2 sequences are SGDLS and YYNGEE. This CDR3 spans 16 amino acids. The V and J ends lost 2 bases and 8 bases, in that order; junction bases with no gene match: 8. CDR3 nucleotide sequence: TGTGCCAGCAGCGTCGAAACTAGCGGGGGGTTCGATGAGCAGTTCTTC. Amino acid sequence: CASSVETSGGFDEQFF.

This sequence joins TRBV21-1 and TRBJ1-5. TRBV21-1 is annotated as a pseudogene. The CDR3 covers 15 residues. The CDR3 region is CASSKAGRRNQPQHF. DNA for the CDR3: TGTGCCAGCAGCAAAGCTGGACGGAGGAATCAGCCCCAGCATTTT.